Presented here are 20 T cell receptor beta chains from one specimen sequenced in a study of cytomegalovirus exposure and HLA in healthy donors. The PCR was carried out with 60 Vbeta primers and 13 Jbeta primers. TCRdb keeps only in-frame clones here, not all; method: immunoSEQ multiplex PCR. The table includes around 110,000 clones, 60% to 80% detected once. The source material was PBMCs. The receptors originated from a boy aged 10-17 years in good health and CMV-seronegative.

The chain employs TRBV2 and TRBJ2-1, with a tentative D call TRBD1 (6 bases). This CDR3 is built from 15 residues. CDR1 and CDR2 from the germline V gene are SNHLY and FYNNEI. Trimming cost V 5 bases and J 4 bases, with 15 bases left between them. The CDR3 reads CASSLTKGVYNEQFF. As DNA, the CDR3 is TGTGCCAGCAGTCTTACCAAGGGGGTTTACAATGAGCAGTTCTTC. Filled out from reference TRBV2 and TRBJ2-1, the complete variable domain reads EPEVTQTPSHQVTQMGQEVILRCVPISNHLYFYWYRQILGQKVEFLVSFYNNEISEKSEIFDDQFSVERPDGSNFTLKIRSTKLEDSAMYFCASSLTKGVYNEQFFGPGTRLTVL.

The V gene is TRBV10-3, the J gene TRBJ2-1; TRBD1 aligns across 10 bases. The CDR3 sequence is 13 residues long. Per germline, CDR1 ENHRY and CDR2 SYGVKD. V dropped 4 bases and J dropped 9; count of bases not matched to a gene: 3. The CDR3: CAISGTGGPEQFF. The CDR3 DNA reads as TGTGCCATCAGTGGGACAGGGGGGCCTGAGCAGTTCTTC.

The chain links TRBV19 to TRBJ2-1; 7 nucleotides align to TRBD1. CDR1 and CDR2 from the germline V gene are LNHDA and SQIVND (reference sequence). This CDR3 region has 15 residues. The junction had 14 bases not matched to a gene; V was cut back by 9 bases and J by 6 bases. CDR3 loop: CASRPTGANSNEQFF. Here the CDR3 DNA reads TGTGCCAGCCGCCCAACAGGGGCAAATAGCAATGAGCAGTTCTTC.

The chain combines TRBV10-2 with TRBJ1-5, with 9 bases fitting TRBD1. V dropped 8 bases and J dropped 9; count of bases not matched to a gene: 23. Germline V gene data show CDR1 as WSHSY and CDR2 as SAAADI. This CDR3 region has 18 residues. CDR3 region: CASAIVGQGGGVEAPQHF. DNA of the CDR3: TGCGCCAGCGCTATCGTGGGACAGGGAGGTGGAGTTGAGGCGCCCCAGCATTTT.

This clone has just a few counts. The J gene is TRBJ2-1, the V gene TRBV4-3; D may be TRBD1 (5 bases). This CDR3 spans 14 amino acids. The V end was cut by 3 bases, the J end by 5 bases, with 11 bases between. The germline gives CDR1 LGHNA, CDR2 YSLEER. The CDR3 region is CASSHRGFDNEQFF. The CDR3 nucleotides read TGCGCCAGCAGCCATAGGGGTTTCGACAATGAGCAGTTCTTC.

The chain is built from TRBV7-3 and TRBJ2-1, with D perhaps matching TRBD1 (5 bases). The CDR3 is 13 residues long. V was trimmed by 3 bases and J by 5 bases, leaving 8 bases between them. Germline V lookup: CDR1 SGHTA, CDR2 FQGTGA. CDR3 bases: TGTGCCAGCAGCTTGGCAGGGAACAATGAGCAGTTCTTC. It is translated as CASSLAGNNEQFF.

V is TRBV5-8 and J is TRBJ1-1; D not certain. Trimming left V 0 bases short and J 1 base short, with 4 bases between. Germline CDR1 reads SGHTS; CDR2 reads YDEGEE. This CDR3 has 13 amino acids. The CDR3 protein is CASSLVRNTEAFF. In nucleotides, the CDR3 is TGTGCCAGCAGCTTGGTGCGGAACACTGAAGCTTTCTTT.

The CDR3: CASSVGRGGPYEQYF. In DNA, the CDR3 is TGTGCCAGCAGCGTAGGGCGGGGGGGCCCTTACGAGCAGTACTTC. This chain links TRBV9 with TRBJ2-7; 9 bases agree with TRBD2. Germline V CDR1 and CDR2: SGDLS, YYNGEE. V lost 0 bases to trimming and J lost 4 bases; unmatched junction nucleotides: 5. The CDR3 has 15 residues. The full variable domain, in which reference TRBV9 and TRBJ2-7 provide the parts outside the CDR3, is DSGVTQTPKHLITATGQRVTLRCSPRSGDLSVYWYQQSLDQGLQFLIQYYNGEERAKGNILERFSAQQFPDLHSELNLSSLELGDSALYFCASSVGRGGPYEQYFGPGTRLTVT.

This clone was recorded only once. The chain links TRBV5-1 to TRBJ2-5; 7 positions match TRBD1. The length of the CDR3 is 17 residues. Germline CDR1 reads SGHRS; CDR2 reads YFSETQ. J lost 5 bases, V lost 4 bases, and 17 bases had no gene match. CDR3 protein: CASSLGTELRDVETQYF. Written as DNA, the CDR3 is TGCGCCAGCAGCCTGGGGACAGAACTAAGGGACGTGGAGACCCAGTACTTC.

V is TRBV28 and J is TRBJ2-1; 12 bases are shared with TRBD2. V lost 7 bases, J lost 2 bases, and 15 bases stayed unmatched. The germline V gene encodes CDR1 MDHEN and CDR2 SYDVKM. The CDR3 extends over 19 amino acids. In nucleotides, the CDR3 is TGTGCCAGCACCCCACCCGGGACTAGCGGGCTACGGACCTACAATGAGCAGTTCTTC. Protein: CASTPPGTSGLRTYNEQFF.

The gene calls are TRBV4-1 and TRBJ1-1, with a tentative D call TRBD1 (6 bases). Trimming stripped 4 bases from V and 4 bases from J, with 13 bases between. CDR1 and CDR2 from the germline V gene are MGHRA and YSYEKL. The CDR3 sequence is 14 residues long. In nucleotides, the CDR3 is TGCGCCAGCAGCCTACGTAGAGGGGGCACTGAAGCTTTCTTT. Protein sequence: CASSLRRGGTEAFF.

The chain uses TRBV5-1 and TRBJ1-4; possible D gene TRBD1, 6 bases. V gave up 0 bases and J gave up 7 bases, with 10 bases separating them. Germline values: CDR1 SGHRS, CDR2 YFSETQ. The CDR3 is 14 residues long. For the CDR3, the DNA is TGCGCCAGCAGCTTGGGGGGGCTGGGTGAAAAACTGTTTTTT. It specifies CASSLGGLGEKLFF.

The chain uses TRBV6-1 and TRBJ2-7; D may be TRBD2 (6 bases). V lost 8 bases, J lost 6 bases, and 20 bases lay in between. The germline V gene has CDR1 MNHNS and CDR2 SASEGT. This CDR3 has 14 amino acids. This chain's CDR3 is CASGTDGEASEQYF. The CDR3 region has the DNA TGTGCCAGCGGGACTGACGGCGAAGCTAGCGAGCAGTACTTC.

V and J are TRBV30 and TRBJ1-1, with TRBD1 as a possible D gene (6 bases). CDR1 and CDR2 from the germline V gene are GTSNPN and SVGIG (reference sequence). Trimming stripped 0 bases from V and 3 bases from J, with 8 bases between. CDR3 length equals 13 residues. The CDR3 bases are TGTGCCTGGAGTGTACAGGGCGACACTGAAGCTTTCTTT. Translation gives CAWSVQGDTEAFF.

This clone was observed a handful of times. This chain links TRBV10-1 with TRBJ1-1, with D unresolved. CDR3 size: 14 residues. V was cut by 4 bases and J by 4 bases, with 13 bases left in between. Germline CDR1 is WNHNN and CDR2 is SYGVQD (reference sequence). CDR3 nucleotides: TGCGCCAGCAGTGTAAGCCCCCGGGGCACTGAAGCTTTCTTT. As protein: CASSVSPRGTEAFF.

The chain recombines TRBV29-1 with TRBJ2-4, with D unclear. Germline-derived CDR1 and CDR2 are SQVTM and ANQGSEA. This CDR3 has 14 amino acids. Trimming cost V 6 bases and J 2 bases, with 14 bases left between them. CDR3 sequence: CSVRPSGSKNIQYF. The DNA for the CDR3 is TGCAGCGTCCGTCCCTCAGGATCCAAAAACATTCAGTACTTC.

This clone was counted a single time. The chain is built from TRBV19 and TRBJ2-3; TRBD2 is a possible D gene (5 bases). Trimming took 7 bases from V and 0 from J, leaving 14 bases between them. The CDR3 totals 15 residues. Germline V lookup: CDR1 LNHDA, CDR2 SQIVND (reference sequence). The CDR3 bases are TGTGCCAGTATTACTAGTCGACTTAGCACAGATACGCAGTATTTT. It codes for CASITSRLSTDTQYF.

Remarks on this clone: An end of the junction does not agree with germline; a read error may underlie this. CDR3 sequence: CASSQVGRGDLPGF. The CDR3 DNA follows: TGCGCCAGCAGCCAAGTGGGTCGGGGGGACCTCCCTGGCTTC. The chain links TRBV4-1 to TRBJ1-2, with D maybe TRBD1 (5 bases). In germline, CDR1 is MGHRA, CDR2 YSYEKL. The CDR3 loop spans 14 amino acids.

The rearrangement links TRBV28 to TRBJ1-3; D remains ambiguous. There are 16 residues in the CDR3. Trimming left V 7 bases short and J 0 bases short, with 16 bases between. Per germline, CDR1 MDHEN and CDR2 SYDVKM. For the CDR3, the DNA is TGTGCCAGCACCCGATCCCGACTGAGCTCTGGAAACACCATATATTTT. Protein sequence: CASTRSRLSSGNTIYF. The full variable domain, completed using reference TRBV28 and TRBJ1-3, is DVKVTQSSRYLVKRTGEKVFLECVQDMDHENMFWYRQDPGLGLRLIYFSYDVKMKEKGDIPEGYSVSREKKERFSLILESASTNQTSMYLCASTRSRLSSGNTIYFGEGSWLTVV.

The chain uses TRBV7-9 and TRBJ2-5, with 7 bases lining up with TRBD2. V lost 2 bases to trimming and J lost 2 bases; unmatched junction nucleotides: 11. The CDR3 loop spans 17 amino acids. CDR1 and CDR2 from the germline V gene are SEHNR and FQNEAQ (reference sequence). This chain's CDR3 is CASSLSPLATSQETQYF. DNA of the CDR3: TGTGCCAGCAGCTTAAGTCCACTAGCGACTAGTCAAGAGACCCAGTACTTC. Variable domain in full (rest from reference TRBV7-9 and TRBJ2-5): DTGVSQNPRHKITKRGQNVTFRCDPISEHNRLYWYRQTLGQGPEFLTYFQNEAQLEKSRLLSDRFSAERPKGSFSTLEIQRTEQGDSAMYLCASSLSPLATSQETQYFGPGTRLLVL.